This TCR beta chain was profiled in a study of blood T cell repertoires in COVID-19 (dated by TCRdb to 2020 to 2022). Concerning the study at large: Samples from collaborators originated in the United States, Italy and Spain and spanned both the acute and convalescent phases of COVID-19. The material from the prospective study consisted of cDNA or gDNA derived from T cells, B-cell-depleted T cells, or PBMCs. Samples were obtained from the ongoing ImmuneRACE study (first 160 participants) and from over 1,000 subjects provided by 6 global collaborators. Nearly every sample came with metadata listing a de-identified subject ID, COVID-19 status, age in years and sex. The repertoires were made available in a free public database intended to serve as a resource for research on the immune response to SARS-CoV-2. Where HLA class I and class II types were available, the types were taken from metadata supplied by the sample provider, not from assay-based typing. Subjects who had been exposed to COVID-19, were actively infected with it, or had recovered from it provided the deeply sampled blood TCRbeta repertoires that made up the dataset. Results the study describes overall, beyond this receptor: The quantity of clinical and demographic metadata differed by source and by participant and was supplied without curation.

TCRbeta CDR3 regions were amplified from genomic DNA by means of the immunoSEQ Assay, a bias-controlled multiplex PCR. On the study's bioinformatics: Within the assay, amplification of reference gene primers was used to estimate how many nucleated cells each sample contained. To quantify the absolute abundance of each unique TCRbeta CDR3 rearrangement, sequence reads were collapsed and filtered. For each sample, productive Simpson clonality was calculated by taking the square root of Simpson's diversity index across productive rearrangements. TCRdb took over this immuneACCESS table, retaining in-frame rearrangements with V and J assigned. Such tables are incomplete; in checked studies, under half of the missing clones stem from an unresolved V gene, and the remainder is unexplained. The V and J calls and clone size come from that table; D and trimming were worked out from the DNA. For this sample the table gives some 230,000 clones, of which roughly four fifths were detected only once. Roughly 1.3% of the sample is in the top ten clones.

For this chain, trimming is 3 bases at the V end and 7 bases at the J end, and the number of junction bases without a gene match is 5. Measured from the cysteine to the phenylalanine, the CDR3 is 15 residues long. Only CDR3 DNA is held: 45 bases, read in frame from base 1. CDR1 and CDR2 were assigned from the germline V gene as SGDLS and YYNGEE. Concerning this clone itself: This clone's antigen is unknown. No base qualities exist here, and no much larger clone lies one base off it.

Participants in the prospective study were aged roughly 18 to 100 years, lived in approximately 26 United States geographic areas, and enrolled through a virtual design. In the prospective study, participants were assigned to cohorts based on the clinical history participants reported in a screening survey and a study questionnaire. Mobile phlebotomists in the prospective study collected whole blood, serum and a nasopharyngeal or oropharyngeal swab from every participant. Prospective study participants could optionally give additional blood draws and questionnaires over an approximately two-month period. Blood samples from the prospective study were shipped frozen or at room temperature prior to DNA extraction.

The sequence links TRBV9 to TRBJ1-4, with TRBD1 identical over 11 junction bases. The sample comprised PBMCs or T cells enriched from blood (not recorded which). The origin of this receptor is a middle-aged woman with acute COVID-19. The bases read TGTGCCAGCAGCGAGGACAGGGGGCTAGGTGAAAAACTGTTTTTT. This is translated as CASSEDRGLGEKLFF.